This is a list of T cell receptor beta chains from one sample in a study of blood T cell repertoires in COVID-19. Sequencing used immunoSEQ multiplex PCR; TCRdb keeps in-frame clones, though not all of them. The sample yields some 340,000 clones, approximately 81% seen once. The sample comprised peripheral blood. Receptor source: a woman aged 18-30 years with acute or convalescent COVID-19. Each CDR3 is given with its conserved first and last residue. D genes are given only for firm matches. Clone size, where shown, is once, few, many, or a class for clones that have expanded.

TRBJ2-1 | TRBD1 | . | TRBV6-5 | CASKPDRARIYEQFF | TGTGCCAGCAAACCGGACAGGGCGAGGATCTATGAGCAGTTCTTC
TRBJ2-1 | . | . | TRBV2 | CASSALQDNEQFF | TGTGCCAGCAGTGCTCTCCAGGATAATGAGCAGTTCTTC
TRBJ2-7 | . | few | TRBV5-8 | CASSSHYEQYF | TGTGCCAGCAGCTCCCACTACGAGCAGTACTTC
TRBJ2-7 | TRBD2 | . | TRBV5-1 | CASRGTSGTYEQYF | TGCGCCAGCAGAGGGACTAGCGGAACTTACGAGCAGTACTTC
TRBJ1-6 | . | . | TRBV27 | CASSSLKELQGRLYNSPLHF | TGTGCCAGCAGTTCCCTCAAAGAATTACAGGGAAGGCTCTATAATTCACCCCTCCACTTT
TRBJ1-1 | . | once | TRBV5-4 | CASSRTAMNTEAFF | TGTGCCAGCAGCCGGACAGCAATGAACACTGAAGCTTTCTTT
TRBJ2-7 | TRBD2 | . | TRBV7-3 | CASSLWTGGSFSYEQYF | TGTGCCAGCAGCTTATGGACGGGAGGGTCCTTCTCCTACGAGCAGTACTTC
TRBJ2-7 | TRBD1 | . | TRBV7-9 | CASSPDRTGQGEQYF | TGTGCCAGCAGTCCAGATAGGACAGGGCAGGGCGAGCAGTACTTC
TRBJ2-1 | . | . | TRBV6-5 | CASSYWQGNEVGQFF | TGTGCCAGCAGTTACTGGCAGGGTAATGAAGTAGGGCAGTTCTTC
TRBJ1-3 | . | . | TRBV9 | CASSERSSRGGNTIYF | TGTGCCAGCAGCGAACGAAGTAGCAGGGGTGGAAACACCATATATTTT
TRBJ2-2 | . | . | TRBV7-6 | CASSLAKTHHTGELFF | TGTGCCAGCAGCTTAGCTAAGACACACCACACCGGGGAGCTGTTTTTT
TRBJ2-1 | . | . | TRBV12-3/TRBV12-4 | CASSFFERIFF | TGTGCCAGCAGTTTCTTTGAGCGGATCTTCTTC
TRBJ1-5 | . | . | TRBV7-9 | CASSLDRPNQPQHF | TGTGCCAGCAGCCTCGACAGGCCCAATCAGCCCCAGCATTTT
TRBJ2-5 | . | . | TRBV29-1 | CSVDPGNKETQYF | TGCAGCGTTGATCCGGGAAACAAAGAGACCCAGTACTTC
TRBJ2-5 | . | . | TRBV4-1 | CASSHPGYLAGAGETQYF | TGCGCCAGCAGCCACCCTGGGTATTTGGCGGGGGCCGGGGAGACCCAGTACTTC
TRBJ2-3 | . | . | TRBV4-1 | CASSRGTATDTQYF | TGCGCCAGCAGCCGCGGGACGGCCACAGATACGCAGTATTTT
TRBJ2-1 | TRBD2 | . | TRBV24-1 | CATSDPGLAGPADRAEQFF | TGTGCCACCAGTGATCCGGGACTAGCGGGGCCCGCCGACAGGGCTGAGCAGTTCTTC
TRBJ1-1 | . | . | TRBV7-9 | CASSLNSGAEAFF | TGTGCCAGCAGCCTTAACTCCGGGGCTGAAGCTTTCTTT
TRBJ1-5 | . | . | TRBV7-2 | CASSFVPWPLNQPQHF | TGTGCCAGCAGCTTTGTCCCTTGGCCACTAAATCAGCCCCAGCATTTT
TRBJ2-1 | TRBD2 | . | TRBV9 | CASSVNSGTYNEQFF | TGTGCCAGCAGCGTAAATAGCGGGACTTACAATGAGCAGTTCTTC
TRBJ2-2 | TRBD2 | . | TRBV27 | CASMGLAYPGELFF | TGTGCCAGCATGGGACTAGCGTACCCCGGGGAGCTGTTTTTT
TRBJ2-7 | . | . | TRBV5-4 | CASSEIGGEQYF | TGTGCCAGCTCAGAGATCGGGGGAGAGCAGTACTTC
TRBJ2-7 | TRBD1 | . | TRBV2 | CASRETGLNYEQYF | TGTGCCAGCAGAGAGACAGGGTTGAACTACGAGCAGTACTTC
TRBJ1-2 | . | . | TRBV6-5 | CASSYSTRDGYTF | TGTGCCAGCAGTTACTCAACGAGAGATGGCTACACCTTC
TRBJ1-5 | . | . | TRBV19 | CASSARTGDAYSNQPQHF | TGTGCCAGTAGTGCTAGAACGGGGGATGCTTATAGCAATCAGCCCCAGCATTTT
TRBJ1-3 | TRBD1 | once | TRBV2 | CASTETGGNTIYF | TGTGCCAGCACCGAGACAGGGGGAAACACCATATATTTT
TRBJ2-4 | . | . | TRBV27 | CASSTGSRNIQYF | TGTGCCAGCAGCACAGGGAGCAGAAACATTCAGTACTTC
TRBJ2-1 | . | . | TRBV9 | CASSGPLYWGVAVNEQFF | TGTGCCAGCAGCGGGCCTCTCTATTGGGGAGTGGCCGTGAATGAGCAGTTCTTC
TRBJ1-2 | TRBD1 | . | TRBV5-1 | CASSLGGTGPPYGYTF | TGCGCCAGCAGCTTGGGGGGGACAGGGCCCCCCTATGGCTACACCTTC
TRBJ2-3 | TRBD2 | . | TRBV6-4 | CASSEQRGGKDTQYF | TGTGCCAGCAGTGAACAGCGGGGGGGCAAGGATACGCAGTATTTT
TRBJ1-5 | TRBD1 | . | TRBV7-3 | CASSLRGQGGDQPQHF | TGTGCCAGCAGCTTAAGAGGACAGGGAGGAGATCAGCCCCAGCATTTT
TRBJ2-3 | . | . | TRBV5-1 | CASTTGVPTDTQYF | TGCGCCAGCACCACGGGGGTGCCCACAGATACGCAGTATTTT
TRBJ1-2 | TRBD1 | . | TRBV19 | CASSSGTGQSYTF | TGTGCCAGTAGTTCCGGGACAGGACAGAGCTACACCTTC
TRBJ2-7 | TRBD1 | . | TRBV18 | CASSSGQGGYYEQYF | TGTGCCAGCTCATCCGGACAGGGAGGTTACTACGAGCAGTACTTC
TRBJ2-5 | . | . | TRBV3-1/TRBV3-2 | CELGSSGMDRQETQYF | TGCGAGCTGGGATCAAGTGGGATGGACAGACAAGAGACCCAGTACTTC
TRBJ1-2 | . | . | TRBV2 | CASSKGQTLYGYTF | TGTGCCAGCAGTAAAGGACAGACCTTATATGGCTACACCTTC
TRBJ1-6 | . | . | TRBV5-1 | CASSLELDSPLHF | TGCGCCAGCAGCTTGGAACTGGATTCACCCCTCCACTTT
TRBJ2-1 | . | . | TRBV6-1 | CASSESVGGQSLEQFF | TGTGCCAGCAGTGAGTCGGTTGGGGGCCAGTCATTGGAGCAGTTCTTC
TRBJ2-7 | TRBD1 | . | TRBV6-5 | CASSTYPGQGDEQYF | TGTGCCAGCAGTACATACCCGGGACAGGGGGACGAGCAGTACTTC
TRBJ1-3 | . | . | TRBV6-5 | CASAAGSFRGNTIYF | TGTGCCAGCGCGGCAGGTAGCTTCCGAGGGAACACCATATATTTT
TRBJ1-2 | . | once | TRBV10-3 | CAARQDLNYGYTF | TGTGCCGCCAGACAGGACCTTAACTATGGCTACACCTTC
TRBJ1-2 | . | once | TRBV3-1/TRBV3-2 | CASSDLGGNYGYTF | TGTGCCAGCAGCGACCTAGGGGGTAACTATGGCTACACCTTC
TRBJ1-1 | . | . | TRBV2 | CASSLFGRGNTEAFF | TGTGCCAGCAGTTTATTTGGACGGGGAAACACTGAAGCTTTCTTT
TRBJ2-7 | TRBD1 | . | TRBV5-6 | CASSPLRTGGYEQYF | TGTGCCAGCAGCCCACTACGGACAGGGGGTTACGAGCAGTACTTC
TRBJ2-5 | TRBD1 | . | TRBV18 | CASSYDTGGSWETQYF | TGTGCCAGCTCATACGACACAGGGGGCAGTTGGGAGACCCAGTACTTC
TRBJ1-4 | . | . | TRBV18 | CASSPVRLQGLKSPNEKLFF | TGTGCCAGCTCACCGGTTAGACTTCAGGGCCTGAAGTCGCCCAATGAAAAACTGTTTTTT
TRBJ1-2 | . | . | TRBV24-1 | CATSEGAVLYGYTF | TGTGCCACCAGTGAGGGGGCAGTTCTCTATGGCTACACCTTC
TRBJ1-2 | TRBD1 | . | TRBV9 | CASSVEQGAHGYTF | TGTGCCAGCAGCGTAGAACAGGGGGCCCATGGCTACACCTTC
TRBJ2-6 | . | . | TRBV7-9 | CASSSRYTTSPGANVLTF | TGTGCCAGCAGCTCGAGATATACCACCTCACCTGGGGCCAACGTCCTGACTTTC
TRBJ1-3 | . | . | TRBV6-5 | CASSSPRYTGNTIYF | TGTGCCAGCAGCTCCCCCAGGTACACTGGAAACACCATATATTTT
TRBJ2-7 | . | . | TRBV7-6 | CASSSSGLDEQYF | TGTGCCAGCAGCTCCAGCGGCTTAGACGAGCAGTACTTC
TRBJ1-2 | TRBD1 | . | TRBV5-1 | CASSPQTGNGYTF | TGCGCCAGCAGCCCCCAGACAGGGAATGGCTACACCTTC
TRBJ1-2 | . | . | TRBV5-1 | CASSLAADSGNYGYTF | TGCGCCAGCAGCTTGGCTGCGGACAGCGGAAACTATGGCTACACCTTC
TRBJ2-1 | TRBD2 | . | TRBV29-1 | CSVVTSGRGEQFF | TGCAGCGTTGTGACTAGCGGGAGAGGTGAGCAGTTCTTC
TRBJ2-7 | . | . | TRBV12-3/TRBV12-4 | CASQFRYEQYF | TGTGCCAGTCAGTTCCGCTACGAGCAGTACTTC
TRBJ1-2 | . | once | TRBV28 | CASSLVVSIYGYTF | TGTGCCAGCAGTTTGGTGGTCAGTATCTATGGCTACACCTTC
TRBJ1-1 | TRBD1 | once | TRBV5-4 | CASSVRQGNTEAFF | TGTGCCAGCAGCGTAAGACAGGGGAACACTGAAGCTTTCTTT